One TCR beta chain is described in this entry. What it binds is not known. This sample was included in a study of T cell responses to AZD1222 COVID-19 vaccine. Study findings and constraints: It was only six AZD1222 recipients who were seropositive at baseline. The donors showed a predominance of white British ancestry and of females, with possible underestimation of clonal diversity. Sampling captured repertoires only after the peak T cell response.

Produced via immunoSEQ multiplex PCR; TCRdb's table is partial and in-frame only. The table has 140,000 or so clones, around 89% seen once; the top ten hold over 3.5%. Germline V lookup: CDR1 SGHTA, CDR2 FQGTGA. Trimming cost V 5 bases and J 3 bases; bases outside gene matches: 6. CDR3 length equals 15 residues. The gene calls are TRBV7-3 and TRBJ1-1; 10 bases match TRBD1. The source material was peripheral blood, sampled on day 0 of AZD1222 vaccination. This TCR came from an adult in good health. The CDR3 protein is CASSPRTGGYTEAFF. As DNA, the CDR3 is TGTGCCAGCAGCCCCCGGACAGGGGGATACACTGAAGCTTTCTTT.